The text below deals with one T cell receptor beta chain. Antigen unknown. The data are from a study of identifying expanded T cells in peripheral blood. Study findings and constraints: About 1.2 clones differed between technical replicates, versus about 15 and 19 over time. Variance in clone template counts between roughly 2-week samples significantly increased with total template count across all healthy donors.

Sequenced by immunoSEQ multiplex PCR; TCRdb stores in-frame clones only, minus some. In the table there are some 90,000 clones, around 85% of which are singletons. This CDR3 contains 16 residues. The V gene lost 4 bases and the J gene lost 0 bases, with 12 bases spanning the gap. Germline CDR1 reads MNHNS; CDR2 reads SASEGT. Collection occurred without any documented infections or immune events in donors. Input material: blood. This TCR came from a person aged 18 to 70 in good health. The chain carries TRBV6-1 and TRBJ1-4; tentative D call: TRBD1 (6 bases). The CDR3 is CASSAQDSSTNEKLFF. CDR3 in DNA: TGTGCCAGCAGTGCTCAGGACAGTTCAACTAATGAAAAACTGTTTTTT.